This paragraph reports one T cell receptor beta chain. These data originate in a study of control samples from healthy donors and cancer patients. Here immunoSEQ multiplex PCR was the method, and the copy in TCRdb shows in-frame clones only, minus some. Of around 130,000 clones detected, approximately 90% appear once; the ten largest clones hold 9.5% to 13%. This receptor was obtained from a man in his thirties or forties in good health. The sequencing sample was made of blood.

CDR3 sequence reads: CASSPLLQRTGELFF. The CDR3 DNA reads TGTGCCAGCAGCCCACTACTACAGAGAACCGGGGAGCTGTTTTTT. The chain links TRBV7-9 to TRBJ2-2; D is unresolved. Trimming pared 5 bases from V and 5 bases from J, leaving 15 bases between. Germline CDR1 is SEHNR and CDR2 is FQNEAQ (reference sequence). The CDR3 runs to 15 residues. Variable domain in full (rest from reference TRBV7-9 and TRBJ2-2): DTGVSQNPRHKITKRGQNVTFRCDPISEHNRLYWYRQTLGQGPEFLTYFQNEAQLEKSRLLSDRFSAERPKGSFSTLEIQRTEQGDSAMYLCASSPLLQRTGELFFGEGSRLTVL.